This paragraph covers one T cell receptor beta chain sequence. What it binds is unknown. The CDR3 covers 15 residues. The ends lost 2 bases at V and 5 bases at J; junction bases unmatched: 5. Germline loops: CDR1 ENHRY, CDR2 SYGVKD. Donors were healthy Caucasian individuals from Russia aged roughly 6 to 90. A J-beta primer mix and a sample-barcoded 5' primer were used in a second PCR of about 6 to 12 cycles. Each cDNA was tagged by a template-switch adaptor containing 12 random nucleotides. TCRdb independently ran MiXCR on the 5' RACE reads; one entry per CDR3 protein. The table includes about 2 million distinct CDR3 sequences, about 50% detected once. These data are taken from a study of blood T cells in healthy people across ages. Study-level findings and limits: A roughly linear fall in TCR beta diversity per million T cells was seen with increasing age. It was not possible, with unsorted PBMCs, to conclusively compare naive and antigen-experienced cells.

Source material: blood. This chain connects TRBV10-3 to TRBJ1-1, with 10 bases fitting TRBD1. This TCR was sampled from a woman aged 40 to 50 in good health. The DNA for the CDR3 is TGTGCCATCAGTGAGCCGCGGACAGGGGGAACTGAAGCTTTCTTT. Amino acids: CAISEPRTGGTEAFF.